This record covers a single T cell receptor (beta chain). The CDR3 has 14 residues. The germline V gene encodes CDR1 ENHRY and CDR2 SYGVKD. V lost 8 bases, J lost 3 bases, and 15 bases lay in between. The sample comes from a study of cytomegalovirus exposure and HLA in healthy donors. In the PCR, 60 Vbeta and 13 Jbeta primers were used. Using immunoSEQ multiplex PCR, the repertoire was profiled, and TCRdb retains in-frame clones only, with some absent. The sample yields hundreds of thousands of clones, approximately 70% seen once. This rearrangement joins TRBV10-3 to TRBJ2-3, with a possible D match to TRBD2 (6 bases). The receptor was isolated from a female donor in good health and CMV-seronegative. Material for sequencing was PBMCs. CDR3 in DNA: TGTGCCATCCGGGACTCTCCCGCGACAGATACGCAGTATTTT. Protein sequence: CAIRDSPATDTQYF.